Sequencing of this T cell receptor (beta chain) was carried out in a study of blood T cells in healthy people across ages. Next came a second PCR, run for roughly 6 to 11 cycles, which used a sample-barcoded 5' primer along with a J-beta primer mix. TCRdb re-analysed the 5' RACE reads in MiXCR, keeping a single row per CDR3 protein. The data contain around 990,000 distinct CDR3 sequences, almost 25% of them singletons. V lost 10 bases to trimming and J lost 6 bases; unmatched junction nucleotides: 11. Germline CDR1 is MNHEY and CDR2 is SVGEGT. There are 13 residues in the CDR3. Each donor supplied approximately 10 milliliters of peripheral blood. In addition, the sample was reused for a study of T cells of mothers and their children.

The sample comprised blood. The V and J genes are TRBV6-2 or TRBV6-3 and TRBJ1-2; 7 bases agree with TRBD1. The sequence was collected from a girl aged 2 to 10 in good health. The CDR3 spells CATYFSGTDGYTF. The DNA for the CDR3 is TGTGCCACCTACTTCTCCGGGACAGATGGCTACACCTTC.